These 10 T cell receptor beta chains share one sample of origin, sequenced in a study of cytomegalovirus exposure and HLA in healthy donors. The PCR had 60 Vbeta and 13 Jbeta primers. The assay was immunoSEQ multiplex PCR, and TCRdb's table has in-frame clones only and misses some. The repertoire includes roughly 140,000 clones, approximately 80% of them detected once, and about 2.4% sits in the top ten. Input material: PBMCs. These receptor sequences come from a woman aged 18-29 years in good health and CMV-seropositive.

This chain connects TRBV5-1 to TRBJ1-2; D is unclear. The germline V gene encodes CDR1 SGHRS and CDR2 YFSETQ. The CDR3 loop spans 13 amino acids. The V gene lost 0 bases and the J gene lost 8 bases, with 11 bases spanning the gap. CDR3 sequence reads: CASSLEGGRGYTF. The CDR3 bases are TGCGCCAGCAGCTTGGAGGGAGGGCGAGGCTACACCTTC.

V usage is TRBV27 and J usage is TRBJ2-1, with 7 bases matching TRBD1. After removal of 5 bases from V and 5 bases from J, the junction contained 6 bases not matched to a gene. The V gene's germline CDR1 is MNHEY and CDR2 SMNVEV (reference sequence). The CDR3 totals 14 residues. The CDR3 DNA reads as TGTGCCAGCAGTCCGGAACAGGGGAACAATGAGCAGTTCTTC. It codes for CASSPEQGNNEQFF.

CDR3 residues: CASSQGWYRDNEQFF. The CDR3 DNA follows: TGCGCCAGCAGCCAAGGGTGGTATCGGGACAATGAGCAGTTCTTC. This chain connects TRBV4-3 to TRBJ2-1; D ambiguous. In germline, CDR1 is LGHNA, CDR2 YSLEER. The V end lost 1 base, the J end lost 5 bases, and 12 bases lay between the germline ends. There are 15 residues in the CDR3.

V gene TRBV4-3 combines with J gene TRBJ1-6, with TRBD1 identical over 8 bases. CDR3 length equals 16 residues. J was trimmed by 10 bases and V by 3 bases; bases with no gene match: 11. Looked up from germline, CDR1 is LGHNA and CDR2 is YSLEER. The CDR3 loop is CASSHRDGQGKSPLHF. CDR3 nucleotides: TGCGCCAGCAGCCATAGAGACGGACAGGGAAAATCACCCCTCCACTTT.

This clone has just a few counts. V usage is TRBV6-1 and J usage is TRBJ1-1; 9 bases map to TRBD1. The V gene's germline CDR1 is MNHNS and CDR2 SASEGT. V was pared by 0 bases and J by 5 bases, with 4 bases of the junction left unmatched. The CDR3 has 15 residues. The DNA of the CDR3 is TGTGCCAGCAGTGAAGCGACAGGGGGGAATACTGAAGCTTTCTTT. Translating it yields CASSEATGGNTEAFF.

V gene TRBV5-1 combines with J gene TRBJ1-4, with 7 bases fitting TRBD1. The length of the CDR3 is 17 residues. V lost 7 bases to trimming and J lost 4 bases; unmatched junction nucleotides: 16. In germline, CDR1 is SGHRS, CDR2 YFSETQ. CDR3 coding DNA: TGCGCCAGCTCATACGGAAAAGGGGGCACGGGTAATGAAAAACTGTTTTTT. It codes for CASSYGKGGTGNEKLFF.

The chain has TRBV28 and TRBJ1-5; 10 nucleotides line up with TRBD1. CDR1 and CDR2 from the germline V gene are MDHEN and SYDVKM. The CDR3 is made up of 14 amino acids. J lost 6 bases, V lost 6 bases, and 5 bases had no gene match. The CDR3 DNA is TGTGCCAGCAGCAAAGACAGGGGGCCTCAGCCCCAGCATTTT. It yields the protein CASSKDRGPQPQHF. Looking up the rest from reference TRBV28 and TRBJ1-5 gives the full variable domain: DVKVTQSSRYLVKRTGEKVFLECVQDMDHENMFWYRQDPGLGLRLIYFSYDVKMKEKGDIPEGYSVSREKKERFSLILESASTNQTSMYLCASSKDRGPQPQHFGDGTRLSIL.

This chain uses TRBV19 with TRBJ2-7; D gene unclear. The CDR3 has 14 amino acids. Germline CDR1 and CDR2: LNHDA and SQIVND (reference sequence). V was trimmed by 4 bases and J by 2 bases, leaving 12 bases between them. The CDR3 coding sequence is TGTGCCAGTAGTACCCTGGGCTTCCCCTACGAGCAGTACTTC. Its protein product is CASSTLGFPYEQYF.

The rearrangement joins TRBV7-8 to TRBJ1-1; D ambiguous. V shed 1 base and J shed 1 base, with 7 bases lying between them. Germline-derived CDR1 and CDR2 are SGHVS and FQNEAQ. This CDR3 region has 14 residues. The CDR3 sequence: CASSLVGSNTEAFF. For the CDR3, the DNA is TGTGCCAGCAGCTTAGTCGGGTCGAACACTGAAGCTTTCTTT. Combining the CDR3 with reference TRBV7-8 and TRBJ1-1 gives the whole variable domain GAGVSQSPRYKVAKRGQDVALRCDPISGHVSLFWYQQALGQGPEFLTYFQNEAQLDKSGLPSDRFFAERPEGSVSTLKIQRTQQEDSAVYLCASSLVGSNTEAFFGQGTRLTVV.

This clone was counted only a few times. V usage is TRBV6-5 and J usage is TRBJ2-6; TRBD1 is a possible D gene (5 bases). The germline V gene has CDR1 MNHEY and CDR2 SVGAGI. This CDR3 comprises 15 residues. V was clipped by 5 bases and J by 0 bases, with 8 bases between them. In DNA, the CDR3 is TGTGCCAGCAGTATCAGGGTCTCTGGGGCCAACGTCCTGACTTTC. Amino acid sequence: CASSIRVSGANVLTF.